This is a list of T cell receptor beta chains from one sample in a study of human thymus T cells. Repertoires were generated with immunoSEQ multiplex PCR, while TCRdb's copy carries only in-frame clones and drops some. The table has approximately 71,000 clones, roughly 95% seen once. The sample comprised thymus tissue. These receptors all stem from a girl under three years old with a congenital heart defect but otherwise immunologically healthy. Both conserved end residues are part of each CDR3. D genes are given only for firm matches. The size entry is marked missing in some rows and otherwise reads once, few, many or a size class.

J,size,D,V,DNA,CDR3
TRBJ1-1,NA,TRBD1,TRBV25-1,TGTGCCAGCAGTGGGGGGGGACAGTGGGTTGCAACTGAAGCTTTCTTT,CASSGGGQWVATEAFF
TRBJ2-7,NA,NA,TRBV9,TGTGCCAGCAGCTCATCCCCAGGGGGGCGCCGGGAGGGAGCCTACGAGCAGTACTTC,CASSSSPGGRREGAYEQYF
TRBJ2-7,NA,NA,TRBV27,TGTGCCAGCAGCCCAAAAGGGACACGGGTTGGCTACGAGCAGTACTTC,CASSPKGTRVGYEQYF
TRBJ1-1,few,TRBD1,TRBV27,TGTGCCAGCTGGTCGACAGGGGGAAGGACTGAAGCTTTCTTT,CASWSTGGRTEAFF
TRBJ2-7,NA,NA,TRBV27,TGTGCCAGCAGTTTTGGGGGCAGGGGACTCCCCTACGAGCAGTACTTC,CASSFGGRGLPYEQYF
TRBJ1-2,NA,NA,TRBV7-9,TGTGCCAGCAGCTTATCGGCAGGCCCTAACTATGGCTACACCTTC,CASSLSAGPNYGYTF
TRBJ1-5,NA,NA,TRBV28,TGTGCCAGCAGCTTACTAACCTTCAATCAGCCCCAGCATTTT,CASSLLTFNQPQHF
TRBJ2-3,NA,NA,TRBV6-5,TGTGCCAGCAGCCCTCGACAGGTTTGCACAGATACGCAGTATTTT,CASSPRQVCTDTQYF
TRBJ1-2,NA,TRBD1,TRBV7-9,TGTGCCAGCAGCTTAGTCACGGACAGGATAAACTATGGCTACACCTTC,CASSLVTDRINYGYTF
TRBJ2-4,NA,TRBD1,TRBV5-6,TGTGCCAGCAGCCTCCGGACAGGTGTAGCCAAAAACATTCAGTACTTC,CASSLRTGVAKNIQYF
TRBJ2-1,NA,NA,TRBV27,TGTGCCAGCAGTCCTCGACTAGAGTCCTACAATGAGCAGTTCTTC,CASSPRLESYNEQFF
TRBJ1-4,NA,NA,TRBV2,TGTGCCAGTTCAATTAGCGGGGGACCTAATGAAAAACTGTTTTTT,CASSISGGPNEKLFF
TRBJ2-3,NA,NA,TRBV5-6,TGTGCCAGCAGCTTGGGCCGGAGCGGGACAGATACGCAGTATTTT,CASSLGRSGTDTQYF
TRBJ2-6,NA,TRBD1,TRBV28,TGTGCCAGCAGGCGGACGCCGGGACAGGGATCCGGGGCCAACGTCCTGACTTTC,CASRRTPGQGSGANVLTF
TRBJ2-5,NA,NA,TRBV7-2,TGTGCCAGCACGAGGACGGGTGGGGGGACCCAGTACTTC,CASTRTGGGTQYF
TRBJ2-7,NA,NA,TRBV28,TGTGCCAGCAGTTGGGCAGGGACATACGAGCAGTACTTC,CASSWAGTYEQYF
TRBJ1-2,NA,TRBD1,TRBV29-1,TGCAGCGCTGTTCTACCGGGACAGGGGGGTGGCTACACCTTC,CSAVLPGQGGGYTF